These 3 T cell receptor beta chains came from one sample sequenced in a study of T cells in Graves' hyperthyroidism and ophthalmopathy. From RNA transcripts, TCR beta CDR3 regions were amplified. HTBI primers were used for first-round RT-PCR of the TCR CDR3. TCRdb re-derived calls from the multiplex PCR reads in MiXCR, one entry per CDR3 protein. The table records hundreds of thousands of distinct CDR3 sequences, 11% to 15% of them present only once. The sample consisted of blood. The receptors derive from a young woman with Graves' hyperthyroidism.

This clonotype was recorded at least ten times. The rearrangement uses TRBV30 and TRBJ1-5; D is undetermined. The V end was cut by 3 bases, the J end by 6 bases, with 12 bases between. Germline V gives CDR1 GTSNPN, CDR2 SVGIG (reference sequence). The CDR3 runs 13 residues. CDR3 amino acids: CAWSYGSGQPQHF. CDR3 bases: TGTGCCTGGAGCTACGGGTCTGGTCAGCCCCAGCATTTT.

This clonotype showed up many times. CDR3 nucleotides: TGTGCCAGCAGCCGGACGGGAAGACGTCAAGAGACCCAGTACTTC. This encodes CASSRTGRRQETQYF. The chain joins TRBV3-1 to TRBJ2-5; D may be TRBD2 (5 bases). Deletions cut 4 bases from V and 2 bases from J, with 14 bases between. Germline V CDR1 and CDR2: LGHDT, YNNKEL (reference sequence). This CDR3 has 15 amino acids.

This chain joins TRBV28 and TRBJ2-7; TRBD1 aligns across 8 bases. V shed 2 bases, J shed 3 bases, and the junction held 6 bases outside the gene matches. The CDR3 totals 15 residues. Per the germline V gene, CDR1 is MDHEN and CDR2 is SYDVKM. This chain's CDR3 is CASSLRDRLYYEQYF. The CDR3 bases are TGTGCCAGCAGTTTAAGGGACAGGCTTTACTACGAGCAGTACTTC. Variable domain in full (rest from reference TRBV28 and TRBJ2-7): DVKVTQSSRYLVKRTGEKVFLECVQDMDHENMFWYRQDPGLGLRLIYFSYDVKMKEKGDIPEGYSVSREKKERFSLILESASTNQTSMYLCASSLRDRLYYEQYFGPGTRLTVT.